The 16 T cell receptor beta chains listed next were all sequenced from one sample in a study of T-cell reconstitution after alpha-beta-depleted transplantation in children. Construction of the TCRbeta library involved unique molecular identifiers. TCRdb itself ran the PCR reads through MiXCR, one entry per CDR3 protein. The sample shows 500,000 to 600,000 distinct CDR3 sequences, approximately 32% of them seen only once. The specimen comprised PBMCs from the stem cell graft donor, sampled from the stem cell graft. The receptors come from a human donor who donated a stem cell graft to a child with aplastic anemia.

The chain joins TRBV4-3 to TRBJ2-2; D not resolved. CDR1 is LGHNA and CDR2 is YSLEER in the germline V gene. The CDR3 loop spans 15 amino acids. Deletions cut 3 bases from V and 4 bases from J, with 12 bases between. CDR3 region: CASSHHGFGTGELFF. In nucleotides, the CDR3 is TGCGCCAGCAGCCATCACGGGTTCGGCACCGGGGAGCTGTTTTTT.

J is TRBJ2-1 and V is TRBV20-1, with 8 bases that match TRBD2. This CDR3 contains 14 residues. Trimming at V came to 6 bases and at J to 6 bases, leaving 10 bases not matched to a gene. Germline V CDR1 and CDR2: DFQATT, SNEGSKA (reference sequence). The CDR3 spells CSAGSPGTSNEQFF. DNA for the CDR3: TGCAGTGCCGGGTCCCCCGGGACTAGCAATGAGCAGTTCTTC.

V gene TRBV7-8 combines with J gene TRBJ2-3, with TRBD2 matching over 11 bases. V dropped 5 bases and J dropped 1; count of bases not matched to a gene: 2. Germline V gene sequence: CDR1 SGHVS, CDR2 FQNEAQ. There are 15 residues in the CDR3. CDR3 sequence: CASSRTSGRTDTQYF. The DNA for the CDR3 is TGTGCCAGCAGCCGGACTAGCGGGCGCACAGATACGCAGTATTTT. Variable domain in full (rest from reference TRBV7-8 and TRBJ2-3): GAGVSQSPRYKVAKRGQDVALRCDPISGHVSLFWYQQALGQGPEFLTYFQNEAQLDKSGLPSDRFFAERPEGSVSTLKIQRTQQEDSAVYLCASSRTSGRTDTQYFGPGTRLTVL.

In this sample, this clonotype turned up a few times. The chain is built from TRBV6-5 and TRBJ1-4, with a tentative D call TRBD1 (5 bases). The germline gives CDR1 MNHEY, CDR2 SVGAGI. The CDR3 sequence is 16 residues long. V was pared by 6 bases and J by 4 bases, with 18 bases between. The chain's CDR3 is CASRRIAGTRNEKLFF. CDR3 bases: TGTGCCAGCAGACGAATCGCAGGGACCCGTAATGAAAAACTGTTTTTT.

The rearrangement uses TRBV12-3 or TRBV12-4 and TRBJ1-4; tentative D call: TRBD1 (5 bases). The CDR3 runs to 14 residues. Trimming took off 2 bases at V and 5 bases at J, with 9 bases between the two ends. The CDR3, as DNA: TGTGCCAGCAGTTTATTCAGGGCCAATGAAAAACTGTTTTTT. Its protein product is CASSLFRANEKLFF.

This chain joins TRBV30 and TRBJ2-1, with D maybe TRBD2 (6 bases). The V end lost 2 bases, the J end lost 4 bases, and 12 bases lay between the germline ends. Germline V gives CDR1 GTSNPN, CDR2 SVGIG (reference sequence). The CDR3 has 14 amino acids. The CDR3 here is CAWSSIAVYNEQFF. Here the CDR3 DNA reads TGTGCCTGGAGTTCAATAGCGGTATACAATGAGCAGTTCTTC.

The chain links TRBV20-1 to TRBJ1-1, with a weak D call TRBD1 (6 bases). The V gene lost 0 bases and the J gene lost 5 bases, with 7 bases spanning the gap. Per the germline V gene, CDR1 is DFQATT and CDR2 is SNEGSKA (reference sequence). The CDR3 has 12 residues. CDR3 DNA: TGCAGTGCTAGAGAGGGGGCTACTGAAGCTTTCTTT. Translation gives CSAREGATEAFF.

CDR3 sequence reads: CASSLNEVGEQYV. For the CDR3, the DNA is TGTGCCAGCAGCCTTAATGAGGTGGGCGAGCAGTACGTC. The J gene is TRBJ2-7, the V gene TRBV12-3 or TRBV12-4; D gene unclear. The CDR3 contains 13 residues. V lost 6 bases and J lost 6, with 15 bases in between.

Only a few counts were recorded for this clonotype. This rearrangement joins TRBV27 to TRBJ2-2; no firm D call. V lost 0 bases, J lost 3 bases, and 5 bases lay in between. CDR3 length equals 14 residues. Germline CDR1 MNHEY, CDR2 SMNVEV (reference sequence). CDR3 DNA: TGTGCCAGCAGTTTATCGGCGGACACCGGGGAGCTGTTTTTT. As protein: CASSLSADTGELFF.

This rearrangement joins TRBV7-9 to TRBJ2-2; weak D call: TRBD1 (5 bases). The CDR3 is made up of 17 amino acids. V was cut by 4 bases and J by 1 base, with 16 bases left in between. Germline V gene data show CDR1 as SEHNR and CDR2 as FQNEAQ (reference sequence). The CDR3 here is CASSSPPDGQNTGELFF. The CDR3 DNA reads TGTGCCAGCAGCTCCCCCCCGGACGGACAGAACACCGGGGAGCTGTTTTTT.

J is TRBJ2-1 and V is TRBV20-1, with a possible D match to TRBD2 (5 bases). CDR1 and CDR2 from the germline V gene are DFQATT and SNEGSKA (reference sequence). V lost 2 bases to trimming and J lost 0 bases, with 17 bases between them. The CDR3 has 17 residues. The CDR3 sequence is CSARLPPADSSYNEQFF. In DNA form, the CDR3 reads TGCAGTGCTAGACTACCCCCAGCGGATAGCTCCTACAATGAGCAGTTCTTC.

The chain uses TRBV7-2 and TRBJ1-2; TRBD1 is a possible D gene (5 bases). Per the germline V gene, CDR1 is SGHTA and CDR2 is FQGNSA. The CDR3 consists of 13 residues. V gave up 5 bases and J gave up 4 bases, with 11 bases separating them. CDR3 DNA sequence: TGTGCCAGCAGCAAGGGGACCGTCTATGGCTACACCTTC. Translating it yields CASSKGTVYGYTF.

The rearrangement uses TRBV18 and TRBJ2-1; D may be TRBD1 (5 bases). The germline CDR1 and CDR2 sequences are KGHSH and LQKENI. The CDR3 sequence is 14 residues long. The V end lost 4 bases, the J end lost 8 bases, and 15 bases lay between the germline ends. The chain's CDR3 is CASSRYDRRDEQFF. CDR3 in DNA: TGTGCCAGCTCACGATACGACAGACGGGATGAGCAGTTCTTC.

The chain recombines TRBV5-1 with TRBJ1-4; TRBD1 might be the D (6 bases). This CDR3 has 15 residues. The germline V gene encodes CDR1 SGHRS and CDR2 YFSETQ. V dropped 4 bases and J dropped 2 bases, with 12 bases sitting between them. The CDR3 bases are TGCGCCAGCAGCCCTACAGGGTCTACTAATGAAAAACTGTTTTTT. As protein: CASSPTGSTNEKLFF.

A few counts support this clonotype. The gene calls are TRBV5-1 and TRBJ1-2; no clear D gene. Germline lookup yields CDR1 SGHRS and CDR2 YFSETQ. The CDR3 is 14 amino acids. Deletions cut 4 bases from V and 7 bases from J, with 17 bases between. CDR3 DNA sequence: TGCGCCAGCAGCCCTCCCGACTCAGCAGTTGGCTACACCTTC. It encodes CASSPPDSAVGYTF. Supplemented by reference TRBV5-1 and TRBJ1-2, the full variable domain reads KAGVTQTPRYLIKTRGQQVTLSCSPISGHRSVSWYQQTPGQGLQFLFEYFSETQRNKGNFPGRFSGRQFSNSRSEMNVSTLELGDSALYLCASSPPDSAVGYTFGSGTRLTVV.

J is TRBJ2-6 and V is TRBV5-1, with TRBD1 matching 9 bases. V dropped 8 bases and J dropped 1; count of bases not matched to a gene: 4. This CDR3 has 15 amino acids. Germline CDR1 and CDR2: SGHRS and YFSETQ. The CDR3 DNA follows: TGCGCCAGTGGACAGGGGATATCTGGGGCCAACGTCCTGACTTTC. Residues: CASGQGISGANVLTF.